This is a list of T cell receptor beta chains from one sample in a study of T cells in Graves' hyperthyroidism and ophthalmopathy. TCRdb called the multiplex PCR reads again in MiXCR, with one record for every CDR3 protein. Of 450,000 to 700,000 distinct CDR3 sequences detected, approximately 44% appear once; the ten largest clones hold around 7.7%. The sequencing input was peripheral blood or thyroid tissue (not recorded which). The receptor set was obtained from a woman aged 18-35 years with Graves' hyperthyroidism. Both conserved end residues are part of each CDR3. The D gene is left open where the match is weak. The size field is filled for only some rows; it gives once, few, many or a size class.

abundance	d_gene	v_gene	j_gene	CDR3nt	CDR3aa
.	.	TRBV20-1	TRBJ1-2	TGCAGTGCTAGAGTTTTCGGCTCGGCGTATGGCTACACCTTC	CSARVFGSAYGYTF
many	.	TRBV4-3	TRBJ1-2	TGCGCCAGCAGCCAAGCCTCGGGCTGGTTGTATGGCTACACCTTC	CASSQASGWLYGYTF
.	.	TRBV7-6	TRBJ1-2	TGTGCCAGCAGCCCCGGTGGGGTTTATGGCTACACCTTC	CASSPGGVYGYTF
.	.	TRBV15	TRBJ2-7	TGTGCCACCAGCAGTCAATCAGGGTCCTACGAGCAGTACTTC	CATSSQSGSYEQYF
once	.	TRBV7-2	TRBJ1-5	TGTGCCAGCAGCTTAGACGGGACTAGCGTCTACGAGCATTTT	CASSLDGTSVYEHF
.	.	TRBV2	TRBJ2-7	TGTGCTGGAAGTGAAGCGAAGAGCCGGCAGTACTTC	CAGSEAKSRQYF
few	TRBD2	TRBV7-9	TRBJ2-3	TGTGCCAGCAGCTCGGGACTAGCGGGGATGGATACGCAGTATTTT	CASSSGLAGMDTQYF
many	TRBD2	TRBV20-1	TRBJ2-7	TGCAGTGCTAGTCTCCCCCTAGCGGGAGCTCACGAGCAGTACTTC	CSASLPLAGAHEQYF
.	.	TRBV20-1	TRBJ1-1	TGCAGTGCAAAGCGGGAGTGGGAGTACAATGAAGCTTTCTTT	CSAKREWEYNEAFF
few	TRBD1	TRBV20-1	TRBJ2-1	TGCAGTGCTAGGGGACAGGGTGGCAATGAGCAGTTCTTC	CSARGQGGNEQFF
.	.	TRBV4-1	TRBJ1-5	TGCGCCAGCAGCCAAGAAGGGGCAGGGTGGGGCAATCAGCCCCAGCATTTT	CASSQEGAGWGNQPQHF
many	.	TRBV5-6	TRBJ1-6	TGTGCCAGCAGCTTGGGAGGGGATAATTCACCCCTCCACTTT	CASSLGGDNSPLHF
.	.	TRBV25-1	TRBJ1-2	TGTGCCAGCCGCACCGGGACCTTCTATGGCTACACCTTC	CASRTGTFYGYTF
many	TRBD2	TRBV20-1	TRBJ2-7	TGCAGTGCTATCCTACCGGGACTAGCGCCCCTTGAGCAGTACTTC	CSAILPGLAPLEQYF
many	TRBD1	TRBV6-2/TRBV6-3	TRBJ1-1	TGTGCCAGCCTCTTGGGGGGACAGGGAAAGACTGAAGCTTTCTTT	CASLLGGQGKTEAFF
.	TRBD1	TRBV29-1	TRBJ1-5	TGCAGCGGACAGGGGAGCGGGCAGCCCCAGCATTTT	CSGQGSGQPQHF
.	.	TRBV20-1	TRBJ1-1	TGTCCGGGTCTTGGGACTGAAGCTTTCTTT	CPGLGTEAFF
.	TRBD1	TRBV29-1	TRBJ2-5	TGCAGCATCCTGACAGGGTTGGAGACCCAGTACTTC	CSILTGLETQYF
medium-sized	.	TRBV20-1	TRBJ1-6	TGCAGTGCTAGAGATCGCCCAGAGGCATCACCCCTCCACTTT	CSARDRPEASPLHF
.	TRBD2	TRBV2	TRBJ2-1	TGTGCCAGCATCCTCGGACTAGCGGACTCCTACAATGAGCAGTTCTTC	CASILGLADSYNEQFF
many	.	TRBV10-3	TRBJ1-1	TGTGCCATCCAGGACGGCGAAATGAACACTGAAGCTTTCTTT	CAIQDGEMNTEAFF
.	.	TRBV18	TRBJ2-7	TGTGCCAGCTCACCGAGAGTAGTCGGGTGGGGCGTGGAGCAGTACTTC	CASSPRVVGWGVEQYF
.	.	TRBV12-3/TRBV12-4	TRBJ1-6	TGTGCCAGCAACCGGGGCCCTTATAATTCACCCCTCCACTTT	CASNRGPYNSPLHF
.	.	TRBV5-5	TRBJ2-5	TGCGCCAGCAGCCAATCCGTTGGGGACGGTGCGACCCAGTACTTC	CASSQSVGDGATQYF
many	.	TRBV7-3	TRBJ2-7	TGCGCCAGCAGCCCGGACACCTCCTACGAGCAGTACTTC	CASSPDTSYEQYF
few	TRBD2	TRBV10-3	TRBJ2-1	TGTGCCATCAGTGAGAGGGGACTAGCGGGTACTGACAATGAGCAGTTCTTC	CAISERGLAGTDNEQFF
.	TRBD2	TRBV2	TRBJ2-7	TGTGCCAGCGGAGGTGGGACTAGCCTTTCCTACGAGCAGTACTTC	CASGGGTSLSYEQYF
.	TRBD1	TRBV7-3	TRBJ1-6	TGTGCCAGCAGCTTAATTATGGCGGGACAGGTTAATTCACCCCTCCACTTT	CASSLIMAGQVNSPLHF
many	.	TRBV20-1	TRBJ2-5	TGCAGTGCTAGTCGGGGGCCCAAAGAGACCCAGTACTTC	CSASRGPKETQYF
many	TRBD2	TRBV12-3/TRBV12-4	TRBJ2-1	TGTGCCAGCAGTGCGAGCGGGGCGTCCAACAATGAGCAGTTCTTC	CASSASGASNNEQFF
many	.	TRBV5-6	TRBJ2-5	TGTGCCAGCAGCTTACAGGGAAGGTCAGAGACCCAGTACTTC	CASSLQGRSETQYF